These 26 T cell receptor beta chains were sequenced from one sample in a study of blood T cell repertoires in COVID-19. TCRdb's table, derived via immunoSEQ multiplex PCR, lists solely in-frame clones and lacks some. Among about 460,000 clones listed, more than 85% were seen once. The sequencing sample was made of PBMCs or T cells enriched from blood (not recorded which). These receptors all stem from an older woman who had recovered from COVID-19.

This chain joins TRBV12-5 and TRBJ1-5; 9 nucleotides line up with TRBD1. With V trimmed by 1 base and J by 5 bases, 0 bases remained unmatched. The CDR3 runs 14 residues. Looked up from germline, CDR1 is LGHNT and CDR2 is FRNRAP. CDR3 protein: CASGLGTGDQPQHF. DNA for the CDR3: TGTGCTAGTGGTTTGGGGACAGGGGATCAGCCCCAGCATTTT. The full variable domain, completed using reference TRBV12-5 and TRBJ1-5, is DARVTQTPRHKVTEMGQEVTMRCQPILGHNTVFWYRQTMMQGLELLAYFRNRAPLDDSGMPKDRFSAEMPDATLATLKIQPSEPRDSAVYFCASGLGTGDQPQHFGDGTRLSIL.

The chain combines TRBV6-6 with TRBJ1-2, with a possible D match to TRBD1 (5 bases). This CDR3 has 10 amino acids. The V end lost 5 bases, the J end lost 11 bases, and 9 bases lay between the germline ends. Per the germline V gene, CDR1 is MNHNY and CDR2 is SVGAGI (reference sequence). CDR3 nucleotides: TGTGCCAGCAGTCTCGGGGGGTACACCTTC. Encoded protein: CASSLGGYTF.

The chain couples TRBV29-1 to TRBJ2-2; 7 nucleotides match TRBD1. This CDR3 is built from 14 residues. Germline loops: CDR1 SQVTM, CDR2 ANQGSEA. V shed 7 bases and J 3 bases; nucleotides not matched to a gene: 8. CDR3 sequence reads: CSAGQDDYTGELFF. CDR3 DNA: TGCAGCGCCGGACAGGACGATTACACCGGGGAGCTGTTTTTT.

This chain uses TRBV5-6 with TRBJ2-7; TRBD1 is a possible D gene (6 bases). CDR1 and CDR2 (germline): SGHDT, YYEEEE. CDR3 length: 12 amino acids. The V end lost 2 bases, the J end lost 7 bases, and 10 bases lay between the germline ends. The CDR3 loop is CASSLGDTEQYV. As DNA, the CDR3 is TGTGCCAGCAGCTTAGGGGACACGGAGCAGTACGTC.

The chain has TRBV3-1 (or the pseudogene TRBV3-2) and TRBJ2-1, with 13 bases lining up with TRBD2. This CDR3 is 14 amino acids long. The V gene's germline CDR1 is LGHDT and CDR2 YNNKEL (reference sequence). J was trimmed by 10 bases and V by 4 bases; bases with no gene match: 4. CDR3 nucleotides: TGTGCCAGCAGCCTGGGGACTAGCGGGGTGGAGCAGTTCTTC. Translated, it gives CASSLGTSGVEQFF.

As concerns this clone: The sample carries other DNA sequences with the same CDR3. The chain's CDR3 is CASSLLGAGETQYF. In nucleotides, the CDR3 is TGTGCCAGCAGTTTATTAGGGGCCGGGGAGACCCAGTACTTC. V is TRBV27 and J is TRBJ2-5, with D possibly matching TRBD1 (5 bases). Germline CDR1 and CDR2: MNHEY and SMNVEV (reference sequence). Between the trimmed V and J ends, which lost 1 base and 5 bases, there was a span of 11 bases. The CDR3 has 14 residues.

The chain combines TRBV4-1 with TRBJ2-1, with TRBD1 matching over 7 bases. V shed 10 bases and J 2 bases; nucleotides not matched to a gene: 8. This CDR3 spans 14 amino acids. In germline, CDR1 is MGHRA, CDR2 YSYEKL. CDR3 sequence reads: CATTQGETYNEQFF. In nucleotides, the CDR3 is TGCGCCACGACTCAGGGGGAAACCTACAATGAGCAGTTCTTC.

This clone was picked up one time. The J gene is TRBJ2-1, the V gene TRBV11-2, with 12 bases matching TRBD1. V shed 7 bases, J shed 0 bases, and the junction held 13 bases outside the gene matches. Per the germline V gene, CDR1 is SGHAT and CDR2 is FQNNGV. This CDR3 has 19 amino acids. CDR3 protein: CASTGGTGGPSSSYNEQFF. CDR3 DNA sequence: TGTGCCAGCACCGGCGGGACAGGGGGCCCGTCAAGCTCCTACAATGAGCAGTTCTTC.

As DNA, the CDR3 is TGTGCCAGCAGTTTAAGAGCGACCGGGGAGCTGTTTTTT. Translated, it gives CASSLRATGELFF. The chain joins TRBV27 to TRBJ2-2; D uncertain. CDR1 and CDR2 from the germline V gene are MNHEY and SMNVEV (reference sequence). V lost 2 bases to trimming and J lost 5 bases, with 6 bases between them. This CDR3 spans 13 amino acids.

This clone occurred once. This chain links TRBV3-1 (or the pseudogene TRBV3-2) with TRBJ1-4; D gene ambiguous. CDR1 is LGHDT and CDR2 is YNNKEL in the germline V gene (reference sequence). The germline V and J ends were trimmed by 1 base and 2 bases, with 11 bases remaining between them. The CDR3 loop spans 16 amino acids. The CDR3 region has the DNA TGTGCCAGCAGCCAAGCGTGGTTCGGGACTAATGAAAAACTGTTTTTT. Amino acid sequence: CASSQAWFGTNEKLFF.

The chain recombines TRBV3-1 (or the pseudogene TRBV3-2) with TRBJ2-2; TRBD2 matches at 9 bases. Per the germline V gene, CDR1 is LGHDT and CDR2 is YNNKEL (reference sequence). The CDR3 extends over 15 amino acids. Germline trimming cut 3 bases from V and 3 bases from J; bases unmatched to any gene: 2. The DNA for the CDR3 is TGTGCCAGCAGCCATCGACTAGCGGACACCGGGGAGCTGTTTTTT. Amino acids: CASSHRLADTGELFF.

This chain connects TRBV5-5 to TRBJ1-1; D remains unclear. Trimming took 4 bases from V and 3 from J, leaving 7 bases between them. CDR3 length: 12 amino acids. Germline CDR1 and CDR2: SGHKS and YYEKEE (reference sequence). The CDR3 spells CASSRIDTEAFF. The CDR3 DNA reads as TGTGCCAGCAGCCGTATTGACACTGAAGCTTTCTTT.

The CDR3 DNA sequence: TGCGCCAGCAAGTCGACCACAGGGAACACTGAAGCTTTCTTT. The encoded protein is CASKSTTGNTEAFF. The rearrangement joins TRBV5-1 to TRBJ1-1, with D possibly being TRBD1 (5 bases). Germline CDR1 is SGHRS and CDR2 is YFSETQ. Trimming stripped 6 bases from V and 1 base from J, with 13 bases between. The CDR3 covers 14 residues. The full variable domain, its missing parts supplied by reference TRBV5-1 and TRBJ1-1, is KAGVTQTPRYLIKTRGQQVTLSCSPISGHRSVSWYQQTPGQGLQFLFEYFSETQRNKGNFPGRFSGRQFSNSRSEMNVSTLELGDSALYLCASKSTTGNTEAFFGQGTRLTVV.

The chain carries TRBV5-5 and TRBJ2-7; 10 bases line up with TRBD1. V lost 4 bases to trimming and J lost 2 bases; unmatched junction nucleotides: 3. Germline-derived CDR1 and CDR2 are SGHKS and YYEKEE (reference sequence). The CDR3 runs to 14 residues. CDR3: CASSPGQGAYEQYF. In DNA, the CDR3 is TGTGCCAGCAGCCCCGGACAGGGGGCCTACGAGCAGTACTTC.

This clone was seen a single time. The chain uses TRBV6-5 and TRBJ1-3; 8 positions match TRBD1. J lost 4 bases, V lost 2 bases, and 4 bases had no gene match. Per germline, CDR1 MNHEY and CDR2 SVGAGI. CDR3 length: 15 amino acids. CDR3 DNA sequence: TGTGCCAGCAGTTACCAGGGGGCGCGGGGAAACACCATATATTTT. It codes for CASSYQGARGNTIYF.

J is TRBJ1-1 and V is TRBV28; D gene ambiguous. The CDR3 has 12 residues. The V end lost 2 bases, the J end lost 1 base, and 2 bases lay between the germline ends. Germline values: CDR1 MDHEN, CDR2 SYDVKM. As DNA, the CDR3 is TGTGCCAGCAGTTTACGGAACACTGAAGCTTTCTTT. Amino acid sequence: CASSLRNTEAFF.

This chain joins TRBV2 and TRBJ2-3; D might be TRBD1 (6 bases). V was clipped by 6 bases and J by 3 bases, with 13 bases between them. Germline loops: CDR1 SNHLY, CDR2 FYNNEI. The CDR3 spans 14 residues. CDR3 in amino acids: CASSYRASTDTQYF. For the CDR3, the DNA is TGTGCCAGCAGCTACAGGGCTTCGACAGATACGCAGTATTTT.

The CDR3 sequence: CASSLYGDRSGEQYF. The CDR3 region has the DNA TGTGCCAGCAGCTTATATGGGGACAGGTCTGGCGAGCAGTACTTC. The chain employs TRBV7-6 and TRBJ2-7, with 8 bases matching TRBD1. The germline CDR1 and CDR2 sequences are SGHVS and FNYEAQ. J gave up 6 bases and V 2 bases, and 9 bases lay outside the gene matches. The CDR3 totals 15 residues. The variable domain in full, with the rest retrieved from reference TRBV7-6 and TRBJ2-7, is GAGVSQSPRYKVTKRGQDVALRCDPISGHVSLYWYRQALGQGPEFLTYFNYEAQQDKSGLPNDRFSAERPEGSISTLTIQRTEQRDSAMYRCASSLYGDRSGEQYFGPGTRLTVT.

This clone was counted a single time. CDR3 DNA: TGTGCTAGTGGTTCGAAAAGGACAGGGGGTCTTTCTAGCTCTGGAAACACCATATATTTT. Encoded protein: CASGSKRTGGLSSSGNTIYF. The genes are TRBV12-5 and TRBJ1-3; 10 positions match TRBD1. Germline CDR1 LGHNT, CDR2 FRNRAP. J lost 0 bases, V lost 4 bases, and 15 bases had no gene match. This CDR3 has 20 amino acids.

The chain has TRBV5-1 and TRBJ2-5, with D perhaps matching TRBD2 (6 bases). The V gene's germline CDR1 is SGHRS and CDR2 YFSETQ. Between the trimmed V and J ends, which lost 4 bases and 5 bases, there was a span of 12 bases. This CDR3 is built from 13 residues. Here the CDR3 reads CASSDGGMETQYF. Written as DNA, the CDR3 is TGCGCCAGCAGCGATGGAGGGATGGAGACCCAGTACTTC.

The gene calls are TRBV15 and TRBJ2-1, with TRBD1 matching over 11 bases. J lost 3 bases, V lost 5 bases, and 3 bases had no gene match. Germline V gene data show CDR1 as LNHNV and CDR2 as YYDKDF (reference sequence). The CDR3 totals 15 residues. The CDR3, as DNA: TGTGCCACCAGCCAGGACAGGGGGCTCTACAATGAGCAGTTCTTC. It specifies CATSQDRGLYNEQFF.

A note on this clone: An end of the junction does not agree with germline; a read error may underlie this. Other DNA sequences in the same sample also yield this CDR3. The chain carries TRBV5-1 and TRBJ1-4; D gene unclear. The CDR3 loop spans 13 amino acids. CDR1 and CDR2 (germline): SGHRS, YFSETQ. The CDR3 protein is CASSLGGNEKLFF. The CDR3, as DNA: TGCGCCAGCAGTTTGGGAGGGAATGAAAAACTGTTTTTT.

V gene TRBV7-8 combines with J gene TRBJ1-2, with 7 bases that match TRBD1. Trimming at V came to 5 bases and at J to 4 bases, leaving 7 bases not matched to a gene. Germline CDR1 is SGHVS and CDR2 is FQNEAQ. This CDR3 comprises 14 residues. CDR3 coding DNA: TGTGCCAGCAGCCTCGGACAGGCCCTCTATGGCTACACCTTC. Residues: CASSLGQALYGYTF.

The chain combines TRBV3-1 (or the pseudogene TRBV3-2) with TRBJ2-1, with 12 bases identical to TRBD2. This CDR3 has 17 amino acids. Germline assignment: CDR1 LGHDT and CDR2 YNNKEL (reference sequence). V shed 1 base, J shed 8 bases, and the junction held 9 bases outside the gene matches. The CDR3: CASSQVRPSGGADEQFF. The CDR3 DNA is TGTGCCAGCAGCCAAGTACGGCCTAGCGGGGGGGCCGATGAGCAGTTCTTC.

This clone was seen only once. This chain joins TRBV5-1 and TRBJ2-1; TRBD2 aligns across 11 bases. Germline V lookup: CDR1 SGHRS, CDR2 YFSETQ. J gave up 7 bases and V 0 bases, and 6 bases lay outside the gene matches. The CDR3 length is 16 residues. The CDR3 is CASSLDLLAGVNEQFF. CDR3 DNA: TGCGCCAGCAGCTTGGACCTACTAGCGGGGGTTAATGAGCAGTTCTTC.

This sequence joins TRBV27 and TRBJ2-3; 7 positions agree with TRBD2. The length of the CDR3 is 14 residues. Germline loops: CDR1 MNHEY, CDR2 SMNVEV (reference sequence). V shed 5 bases and J 3 bases; nucleotides not matched to a gene: 5. The CDR3 loop reads CASSRWGGTDTQYF. CDR3 DNA: TGTGCCAGCAGTCGGTGGGGGGGTACAGATACGCAGTATTTT.